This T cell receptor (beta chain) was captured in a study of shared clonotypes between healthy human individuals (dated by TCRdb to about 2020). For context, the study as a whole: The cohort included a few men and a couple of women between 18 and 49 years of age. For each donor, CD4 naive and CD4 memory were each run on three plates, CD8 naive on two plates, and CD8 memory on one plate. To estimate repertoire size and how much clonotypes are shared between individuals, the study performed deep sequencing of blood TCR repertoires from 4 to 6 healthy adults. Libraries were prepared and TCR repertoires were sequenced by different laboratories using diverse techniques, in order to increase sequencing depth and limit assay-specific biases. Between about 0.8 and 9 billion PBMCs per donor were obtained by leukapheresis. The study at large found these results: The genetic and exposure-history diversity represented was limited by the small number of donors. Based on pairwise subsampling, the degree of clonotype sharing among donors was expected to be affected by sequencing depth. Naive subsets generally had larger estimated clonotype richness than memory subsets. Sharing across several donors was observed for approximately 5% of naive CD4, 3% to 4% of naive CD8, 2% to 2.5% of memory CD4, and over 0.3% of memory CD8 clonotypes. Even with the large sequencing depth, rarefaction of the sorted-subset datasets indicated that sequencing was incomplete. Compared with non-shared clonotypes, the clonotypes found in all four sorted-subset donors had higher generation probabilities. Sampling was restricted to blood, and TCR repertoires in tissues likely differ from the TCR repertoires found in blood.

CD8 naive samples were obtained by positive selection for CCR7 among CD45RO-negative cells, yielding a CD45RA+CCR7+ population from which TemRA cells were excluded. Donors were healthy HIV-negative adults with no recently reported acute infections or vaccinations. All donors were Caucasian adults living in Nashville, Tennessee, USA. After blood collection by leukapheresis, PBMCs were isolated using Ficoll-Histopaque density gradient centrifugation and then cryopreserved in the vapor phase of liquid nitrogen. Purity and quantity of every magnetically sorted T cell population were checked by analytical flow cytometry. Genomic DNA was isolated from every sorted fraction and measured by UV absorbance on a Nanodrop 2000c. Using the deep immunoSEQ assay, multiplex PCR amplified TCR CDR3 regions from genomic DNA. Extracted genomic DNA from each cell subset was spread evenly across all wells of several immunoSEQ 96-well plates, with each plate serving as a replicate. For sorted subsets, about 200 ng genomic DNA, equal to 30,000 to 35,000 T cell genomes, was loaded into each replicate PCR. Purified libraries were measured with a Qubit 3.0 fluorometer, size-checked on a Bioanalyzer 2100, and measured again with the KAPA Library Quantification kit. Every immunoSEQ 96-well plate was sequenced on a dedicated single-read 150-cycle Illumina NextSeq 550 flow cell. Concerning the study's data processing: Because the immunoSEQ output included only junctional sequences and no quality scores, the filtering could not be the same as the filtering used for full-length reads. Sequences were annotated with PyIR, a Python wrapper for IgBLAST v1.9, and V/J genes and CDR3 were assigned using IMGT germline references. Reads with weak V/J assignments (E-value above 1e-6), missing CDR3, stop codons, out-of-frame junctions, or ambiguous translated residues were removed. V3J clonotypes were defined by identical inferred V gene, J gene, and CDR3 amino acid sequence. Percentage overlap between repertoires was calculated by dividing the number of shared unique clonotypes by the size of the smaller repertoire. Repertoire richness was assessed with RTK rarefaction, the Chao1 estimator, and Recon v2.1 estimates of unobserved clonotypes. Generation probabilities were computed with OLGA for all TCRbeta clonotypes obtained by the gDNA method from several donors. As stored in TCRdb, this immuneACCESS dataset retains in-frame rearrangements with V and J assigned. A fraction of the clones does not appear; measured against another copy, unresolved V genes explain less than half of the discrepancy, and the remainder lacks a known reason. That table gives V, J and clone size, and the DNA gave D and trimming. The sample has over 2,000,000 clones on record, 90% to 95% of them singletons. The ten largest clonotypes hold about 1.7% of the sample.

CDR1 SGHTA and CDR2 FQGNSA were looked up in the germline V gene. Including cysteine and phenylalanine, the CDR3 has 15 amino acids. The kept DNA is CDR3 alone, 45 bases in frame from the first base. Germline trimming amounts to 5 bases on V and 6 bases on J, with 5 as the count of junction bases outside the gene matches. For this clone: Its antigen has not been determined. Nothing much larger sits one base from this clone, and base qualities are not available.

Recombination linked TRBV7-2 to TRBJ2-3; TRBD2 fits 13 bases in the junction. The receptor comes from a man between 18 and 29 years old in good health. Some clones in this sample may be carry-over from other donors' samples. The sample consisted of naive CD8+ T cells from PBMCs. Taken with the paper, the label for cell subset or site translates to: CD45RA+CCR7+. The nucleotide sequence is TGTGCCAGCAGCCCCACTAGCGGGAGGGCTGATACGCAGTATTTT. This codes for CASSPTSGRADTQYF.